The sequence of this T cell receptor beta chain was determined in a study of blood T cell repertoires in COVID-19. Study-wide background: Italy, Spain and the United States were the sources of the convalescent and acute COVID-19 samples. PBMCs, B-cell-depleted T cells, or T cells provided the cDNA or gDNA that made up the material.

CDR1 and CDR2 (germline): SGHVS, FQNEAQ. CDR3 length: 18 amino acids. Trimming removed 3 bases from V and 6 bases from J; junction bases left unmatched: 13. Method: immunoSEQ multiplex PCR; TCRdb's copy keeps in-frame clones and lacks some. The repertoire has about 140,000 clones, roughly 81% of them found once; the top ten carry about 2.6%. This chain connects TRBV7-8 to TRBJ2-1; 11 nucleotides match TRBD2. Sequenced sample: peripheral blood. This sequence was found in a human donor with acute or convalescent COVID-19. The donor label of this sample is uncertain. The CDR3 DNA reads TGTGCCAGCAGCTTGAGGACTAGCGGGCGGAGTCAAGGCAATGAGCAGTTCTTC. It is translated as CASSLRTSGRSQGNEQFF.